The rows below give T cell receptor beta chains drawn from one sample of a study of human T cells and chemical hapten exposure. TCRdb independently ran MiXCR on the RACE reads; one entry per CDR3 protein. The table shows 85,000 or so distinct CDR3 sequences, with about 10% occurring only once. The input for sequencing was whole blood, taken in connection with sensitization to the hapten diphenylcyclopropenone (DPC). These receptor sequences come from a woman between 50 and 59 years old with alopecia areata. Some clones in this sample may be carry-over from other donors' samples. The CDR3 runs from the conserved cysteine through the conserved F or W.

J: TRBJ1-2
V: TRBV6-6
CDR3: CASSFLLTGEGANYGYTF

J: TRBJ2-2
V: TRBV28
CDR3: CASGLLGTATGELFF

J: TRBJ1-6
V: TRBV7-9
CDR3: CASSRALDSPLHF

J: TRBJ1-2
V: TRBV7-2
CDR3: CGSSLNYGDGYTF

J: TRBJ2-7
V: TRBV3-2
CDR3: CASSQGLRGTEQYF

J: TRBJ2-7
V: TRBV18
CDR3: CASQGQGLVEQYF

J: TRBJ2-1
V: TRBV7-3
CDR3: CASSLAGGYNEQFF

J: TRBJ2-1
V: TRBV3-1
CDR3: CASSTGLAGSNEQFF

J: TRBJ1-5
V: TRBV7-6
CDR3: CASSSITGRNQPQHF

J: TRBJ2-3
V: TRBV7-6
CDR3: CASSLAGSGTDTQYF

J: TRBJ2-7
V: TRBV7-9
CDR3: CASSRPSGEQYF

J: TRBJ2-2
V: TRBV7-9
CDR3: CASSRGQGAISGELFF

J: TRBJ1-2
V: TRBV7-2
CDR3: CASSQQPGGQGNGYTF

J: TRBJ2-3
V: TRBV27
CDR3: CASSPRDRVLAQYF

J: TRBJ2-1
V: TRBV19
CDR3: CASSIPLAGIYNEQFF

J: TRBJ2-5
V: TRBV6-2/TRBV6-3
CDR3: CASRRTGHQETQYF

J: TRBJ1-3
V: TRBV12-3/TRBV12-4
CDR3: CASSLQGSTGNTIYF

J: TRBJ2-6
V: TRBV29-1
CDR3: CSVATTGANVLTF

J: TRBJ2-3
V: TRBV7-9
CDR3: CASSFFRSSTDTQYF

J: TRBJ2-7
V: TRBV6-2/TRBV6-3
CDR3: CASSYPGTPRGPRSYEQYF

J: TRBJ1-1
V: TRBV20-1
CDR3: CSAYYRNTEAFF

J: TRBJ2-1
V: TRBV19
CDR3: CASSMLAGTRVYNEQFF

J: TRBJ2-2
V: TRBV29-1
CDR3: CSDSSRDTGELFF

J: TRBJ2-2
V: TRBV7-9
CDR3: CASSFTGSGELFF

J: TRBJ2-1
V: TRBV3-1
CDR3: CASSQSGTSGIWRVGEQFF

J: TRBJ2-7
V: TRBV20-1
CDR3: CSARVKGGRPYEQYF

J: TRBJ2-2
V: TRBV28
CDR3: CASHPPRTGELFF

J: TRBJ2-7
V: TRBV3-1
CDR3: CASSQASVAAYSVQYF

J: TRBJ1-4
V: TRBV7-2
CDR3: CASSLSGKLFF

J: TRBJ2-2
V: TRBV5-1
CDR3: CASSGRTGVGTGELFF

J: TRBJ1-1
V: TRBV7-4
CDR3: CASSSSGTEYEDTEAFF

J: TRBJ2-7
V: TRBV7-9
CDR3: CASSLEGDYEQYF

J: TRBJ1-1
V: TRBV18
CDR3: CASSPRGPGNTEAFF

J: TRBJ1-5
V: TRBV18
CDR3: CASSPLTENQPQHF

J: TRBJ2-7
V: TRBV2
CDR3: CASTLFWSGEQYF

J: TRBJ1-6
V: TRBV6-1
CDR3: CASIPLGQNSPLHF

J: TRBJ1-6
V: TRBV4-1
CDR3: CASSQEGRGGSPLHF

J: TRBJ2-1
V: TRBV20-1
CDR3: CSASWRGTLDNEQFF